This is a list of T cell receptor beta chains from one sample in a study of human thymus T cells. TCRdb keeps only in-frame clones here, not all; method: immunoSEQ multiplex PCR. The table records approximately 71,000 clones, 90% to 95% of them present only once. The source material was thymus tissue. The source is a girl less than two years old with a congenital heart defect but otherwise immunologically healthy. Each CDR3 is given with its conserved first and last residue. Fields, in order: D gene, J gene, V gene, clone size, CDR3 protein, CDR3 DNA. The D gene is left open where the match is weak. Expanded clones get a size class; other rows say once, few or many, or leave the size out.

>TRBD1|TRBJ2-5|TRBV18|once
CASSLGQGAPLETQYF
TGTGCCAGCTCACTCGGACAGGGGGCGCCTCTAGAGACCCAGTACTTC
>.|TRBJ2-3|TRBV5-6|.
CASSFGRETDTQYF
TGTGCCAGCAGCTTCGGCAGGGAGACAGATACGCAGTATTTT
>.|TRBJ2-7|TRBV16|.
CASSPTGYEQYF
TGTGCCAGCAGCCCCACCGGTTACGAGCAGTACTTC
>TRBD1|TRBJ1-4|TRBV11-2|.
CASRDQGEPGKLFF
TGTGCCAGCAGAGACCAGGGGGAACCAGGAAAACTGTTTTTT
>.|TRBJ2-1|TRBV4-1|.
CASSPLASINEQFF
TGCGCCAGCAGCCCGCTAGCCAGCATCAATGAGCAGTTCTTC
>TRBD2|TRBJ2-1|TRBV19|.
CASSIRTSGRWSYNEQFF
TGTGCCAGTAGTATCCGGACTAGCGGGAGGTGGTCCTACAATGAGCAGTTCTTC
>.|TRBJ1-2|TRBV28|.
CASSFNKPDLSYGYTF
TGTGCCAGCAGTTTTAACAAACCGGATCTGAGCTATGGCTACACCTTC
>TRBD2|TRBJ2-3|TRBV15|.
CATSRTQTSGRTDTQYF
TGTGCCACCAGCAGAACCCAGACTAGCGGGAGAACAGATACGCAGTATTTT
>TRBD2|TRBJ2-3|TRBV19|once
CASSPNRLAGPTDTQYF
TGTGCCAGTAGTCCAAATCGACTAGCGGGTCCCACAGATACGCAGTATTTT
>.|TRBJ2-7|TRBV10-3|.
CAISDVGVSRSYEQYF
TGTGCCATCAGTGACGTTGGGGTGAGCCGTTCCTACGAGCAGTACTTC
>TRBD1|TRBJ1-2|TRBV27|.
CASSFGTDYGYTF
TGTGCCAGCAGTTTTGGGACAGACTATGGCTACACCTTC
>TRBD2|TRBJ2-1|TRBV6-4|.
CASSDSFDGGLREGLNEQFF
TGTGCCAGCAGTGACTCATTCGATGGGGGACTTCGGGAGGGGTTGAATGAGCAGTTCTTC
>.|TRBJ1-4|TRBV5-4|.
CASSLGGSTNEKLFF
TGTGCCAGCAGCTTGGGGGGATCAACTAATGAAAAACTGTTTTTT